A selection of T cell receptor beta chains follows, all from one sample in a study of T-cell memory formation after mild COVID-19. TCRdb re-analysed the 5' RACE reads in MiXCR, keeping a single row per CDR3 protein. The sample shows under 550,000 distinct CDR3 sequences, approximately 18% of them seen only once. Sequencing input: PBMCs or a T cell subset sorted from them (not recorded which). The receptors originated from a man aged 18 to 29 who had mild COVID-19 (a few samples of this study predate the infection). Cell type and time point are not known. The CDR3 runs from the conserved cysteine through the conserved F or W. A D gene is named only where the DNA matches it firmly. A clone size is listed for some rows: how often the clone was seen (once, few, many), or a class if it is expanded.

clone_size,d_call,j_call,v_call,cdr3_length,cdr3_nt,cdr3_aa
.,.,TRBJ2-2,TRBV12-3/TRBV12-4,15,TGTGCCAGCAGTCAAGACCCGACAAACACCGGGGAGCTGTTTTTT,CASSQDPTNTGELFF
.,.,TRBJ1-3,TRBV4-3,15,TGCGCCAGCAGCCGCGACAGTAACTCTGGAAACACCATATATTTT,CASSRDSNSGNTIYF
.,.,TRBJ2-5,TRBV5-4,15,TGTGCCAGCAGCTTGGGGCTAGCCCGGGGAGAGACCCAGTACTTC,CASSLGLARGETQYF
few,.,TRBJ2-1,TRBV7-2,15,TGTGCCAGCAGCTTAACCCCCGTCACCTACAATGAGCAGTTCTTC,CASSLTPVTYNEQFF
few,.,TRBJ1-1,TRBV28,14,TGTGCCAGCAGTTTTACACAGGGGAACACTGAAGCTTTCTTT,CASSFTQGNTEAFF
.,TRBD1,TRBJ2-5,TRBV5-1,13,TGCGCCAGCAGCTTACAGGGGGCACAGACCCAGTACTTC,CASSLQGAQTQYF
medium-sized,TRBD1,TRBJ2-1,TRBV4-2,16,TGTGCCAGCAGCCAAGATGTAGGGACAGGGGGGCATGAGCAGTTCTTC,CASSQDVGTGGHEQFF
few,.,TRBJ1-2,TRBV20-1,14,TGCAGTGCTAGAGATAGTCGGGGCAACTATGGCTACACCTTC,CSARDSRGNYGYTF
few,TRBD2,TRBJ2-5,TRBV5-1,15,TGCGCCAGCAGACCGGTAGCGGGGGGCCAAGAGACCCAGTACTTC,CASRPVAGGQETQYF
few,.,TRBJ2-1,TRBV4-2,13,TGTGCCAGCAGCCAAGAAGACGGCAATGAGCAGTTCTTC,CASSQEDGNEQFF
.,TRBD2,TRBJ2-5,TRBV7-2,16,TGTGCCAGCAGCTGGCCACCTAGCGGGGAGCAAGAGACCCAGTACTTC,CASSWPPSGEQETQYF
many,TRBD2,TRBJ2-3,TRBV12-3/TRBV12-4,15,TGTGCCAGCAGTTTAAATAGCGGGAGCACAGATACGCAGTATTTT,CASSLNSGSTDTQYF
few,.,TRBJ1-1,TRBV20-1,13,TGCAGTGCCTCGACAGGTGGGAGGACTGAAGCTTTCTTT,CSASTGGRTEAFF
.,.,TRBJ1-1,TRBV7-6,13,TGTGCCAGCAGCTCCCAAAGGAACACTGAAGCTTTCTTT,CASSSQRNTEAFF
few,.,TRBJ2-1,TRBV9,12,TGTGCCAGCAGCGGGCTAATGAATGAGCAGTTCTTC,CASSGLMNEQFF
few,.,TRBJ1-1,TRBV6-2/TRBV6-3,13,TGTGCCAGCAGTTACTCTAACAGTATGAGTGGGAACTTT,CASSYSNSMSGNF
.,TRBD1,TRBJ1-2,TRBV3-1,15,TGTGCCAGCAGCCCAGCAGGGGGCTACTCCTATGGCTACACCTTC,CASSPAGGYSYGYTF
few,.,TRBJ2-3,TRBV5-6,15,TGTGCCAGCAGCACCGGGACCCGGAGAAGCGATACGCAGTATTTT,CASSTGTRRSDTQYF
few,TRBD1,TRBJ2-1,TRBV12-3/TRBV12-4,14,TGTGCCAGCATCCGGGACAGGGCGTGGAATGAGCAGTTCTTC,CASIRDRAWNEQFF
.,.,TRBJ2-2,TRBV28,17,TGTGCCAGCAGTTTAACGTCGGGTTTTAGCCCCACCGGGGAGCTGTTTTTT,CASSLTSGFSPTGELFF
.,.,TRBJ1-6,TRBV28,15,TGTGCCAGCAGCCCGGGACTACGGGGAAATTCACCCCTCCACTTT,CASSPGLRGNSPLHF
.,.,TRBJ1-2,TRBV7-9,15,TGTGCCAGCAGCTTAGGCCCGGGGTCCAACTATGGCTACACCTTC,CASSLGPGSNYGYTF
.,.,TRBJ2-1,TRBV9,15,TGTGCCAGCAGCGTAGACGGGGAAGGGTACAATGAGCAGTTCTTC,CASSVDGEGYNEQFF
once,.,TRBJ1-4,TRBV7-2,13,TGTGCCAGCAGCTTAGACCTGTTAGAAAAACTGTTTTTT,CASSLDLLEKLFF
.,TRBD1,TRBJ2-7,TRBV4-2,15,TGTGCCAGCAGCCAAGACTGGACAGGGGGCATCGAGCAGTACTTC,CASSQDWTGGIEQYF
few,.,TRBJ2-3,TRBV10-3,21,TGTGCCATCAGTGCGAGCCTCGTCCTACCCGCCTTGAGGGGGGGCACAGATACGCAGTATTTT,CAISASLVLPALRGGTDTQYF
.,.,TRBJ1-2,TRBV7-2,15,TGTGCCAGCAGGTGGCGGTGGGAAGCTAACTATGGCTACACCTTC,CASRWRWEANYGYTF
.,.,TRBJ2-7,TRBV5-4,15,TGTGCCAGCAGCCAGTCAGGGTCGAGGGCCTACGAGCAGTACTTC,CASSQSGSRAYEQYF
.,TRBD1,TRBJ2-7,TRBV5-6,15,TGTGCCAGCAGCTATACACCGGGACAGGGCCGCGAGCAGTACTTC,CASSYTPGQGREQYF
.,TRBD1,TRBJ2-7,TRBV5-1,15,TGCGCCAGCAGCTTCACAGGGGGCGCTCCCTACGAGCAGTACTTC,CASSFTGGAPYEQYF
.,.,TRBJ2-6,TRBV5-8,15,TGTGCCAGCAGCGGGATCAGCTCTGGGGCCAACGTCCTGACTTTC,CASSGISSGANVLTF
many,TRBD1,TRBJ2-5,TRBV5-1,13,TGCGCCAGCAGCCCCGGGACAGGGGAGACCCAGTACTTC,CASSPGTGETQYF
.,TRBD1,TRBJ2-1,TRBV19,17,TGTGACAGTAGACCGCCCCCCCGGGACAGGCTTCACAATGAGCAGTTCTTC,CDSRPPPRDRLHNEQFF
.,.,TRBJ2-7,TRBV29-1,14,TGCAGCGTTGAACGGGAATCGGGAAACTACGAGCAGTACTTC,CSVERESGNYEQYF